This TCR beta chain is drawn from a study of blood T cell repertoires in COVID-19. In the source study's methods: Amplification from reference gene primers served as the basis for estimated nucleated cell counts. The assay was immunoSEQ multiplex PCR, and TCRdb's table has in-frame clones only and misses some. That table furnishes V, J and clone size, whereas the DNA furnished D and trimming. Of under 250,000 clones listed, nearly 90% are singletons. The ends lost 1 base at V and 3 bases at J; junction bases unmatched: 14. CDR3 length equals 18 residues. Germline-derived CDR1 and CDR2 are SEHNR and FQNEAQ (reference sequence).

The TCR was taken from a man between 18 and 35 years old with active or convalescent COVID-19. Sequenced: peripheral blood. The chain joins TRBV7-9 to TRBJ2-5, with 7 positions matching TRBD2. The CDR3 sequence: CASSLGAGTNLFKETQYF. The DNA of the CDR3 is TGTGCCAGCAGCTTAGGAGCCGGGACTAACTTATTTAAAGAGACCCAGTACTTC.